Listed below are T cell receptor beta chains from one sample, sequenced in a study of blood T cell repertoires in COVID-19. Here immunoSEQ multiplex PCR was the method, and the copy in TCRdb shows in-frame clones only, minus some. Of about 35,000 clones listed, approximately 90% were seen once; the top ten hold 2% to 2.5%. Sequencing was carried out using peripheral blood. Receptors originate from a man aged 50 to 59 with active COVID-19. CDR3s include the opening cysteine and the closing phenylalanine or tryptophan. Each record gives: V gene, D gene, J gene, clone size, CDR3 DNA, CDR3 protein. D genes are given only for firm matches. The listing skips clone size in some rows; elsewhere it reads once, few, many or a size class.

>TRBV7-3|TRBD2|TRBJ2-2|NA
TGTGCCAGCAGCTTAGGCGGGGGAGCCGGGTACACCGGGGAGCTGTTTTTT
CASSLGGGAGYTGELFF
>TRBV5-4|NA|TRBJ1-1|NA
TGTGCCAGCAGCTTGGGCGGCGGGGCCCAGGAATTCTTT
CASSLGGGAQEFF
>TRBV6-5|NA|TRBJ1-2|NA
TGTGCCAGCGTCGGTGGGCCTCGTGGCTACACCTTC
CASVGGPRGYTF
>TRBV9|NA|TRBJ2-1|NA
TGTGCCAGCAGCGTAGTGGGGTCGGGGAATGAGCAGTTCTTC
CASSVVGSGNEQFF
>TRBV29-1|TRBD1|TRBJ1-1|NA
TGCAGCGGGGGACAGCTCATGAACACTGAAGCTTTCTTT
CSGGQLMNTEAFF
>TRBV2|TRBD1|TRBJ2-5|once
TGTGCCAGCAGTTCTCAGGGACAGGGAGAGACCCAGTACTTC
CASSSQGQGETQYF
>TRBV7-4|TRBD2|TRBJ2-3|NA
TGTGCCAGCAGCTACCTCCTAGCGGGGGGGCCAGATACGCAGTATTTT
CASSYLLAGGPDTQYF
>TRBV7-9|TRBD2|TRBJ2-1|NA
TGTGCCAGCAGCCGTTCCGGGGGGAATGAGCAGTTCTTC
CASSRSGGNEQFF
>TRBV24-1|NA|TRBJ2-3|NA
TGTGCCACCAGTTTGGGGGGAACAGATACGCAGTATTTT
CATSLGGTDTQYF
>TRBV2|TRBD1|TRBJ1-5|NA
TGTGCCAGCAGTGAACAGGGGGTGGGCAATCAGCCCCAGCATTTT
CASSEQGVGNQPQHF
>TRBV6-4|TRBD1|TRBJ1-5|NA
TGTGCCAGCATTTCACGGGGACAGGGTACGGCTCAGCCCCAGCATTTT
CASISRGQGTAQPQHF
>TRBV4-1|TRBD2|TRBJ2-1|NA
TGCGCCAGCAGCCAACGGGGACTAGGCCCCAATGAGCAGTTCTTC
CASSQRGLGPNEQFF
>TRBV7-2|NA|TRBJ2-7|NA
TGTGCCAGCAGCTTACAACGGGTCTCCTACGAGCAGTACTTC
CASSLQRVSYEQYF
>TRBV7-2|NA|TRBJ2-1|NA
TGTGCCAGCAGCCGTCGAAGGGGTGACAATGAGCAGTTCTTC
CASSRRRGDNEQFF
>TRBV5-1|TRBD1|TRBJ2-7|NA
TGCGCCAGCAGCGCTTCCGGGACAGCAAACTCCTACGAGCAGTACTTC
CASSASGTANSYEQYF
>TRBV5-6|TRBD2|TRBJ2-3|NA
TGTGCCAGCAGCCAACTAGCGGGAGGGGGGACAGATACGCAGTATTTT
CASSQLAGGGTDTQYF
>TRBV7-9|NA|TRBJ2-7|NA
TGTGCCAGCAGCTTATCCCCGGGAACCGAGCAGTACTTC
CASSLSPGTEQYF
>TRBV2|NA|TRBJ2-3|NA
TGTGCCAGCAGTCTGGGCAGTGGCACAGATACGCAGTATTTT
CASSLGSGTDTQYF
>TRBV7-8|TRBD2|TRBJ2-1|NA
TGTGCCAGCAGCTCGACTAGCGGGACGGGGAATGAGCAGTTCTTC
CASSSTSGTGNEQFF
>TRBV5-1|NA|TRBJ1-2|NA
TGCGCCAGCAGCTTGAATGAGGGAATTGGCTACACCTTC
CASSLNEGIGYTF
>TRBV15|NA|TRBJ2-1|NA
TGTGCCACCGGCGGCGGGAACTCCTACAATGAGCAGTTCTTC
CATGGGNSYNEQFF
>TRBV30|NA|TRBJ1-1|NA
TGTGCCTGGGCGCGGGTTTACGGCACTGAAGCTTTCTTT
CAWARVYGTEAFF
>TRBV9|NA|TRBJ2-3|NA
TGTGCCAGCAGTCCCTCCGGGGGAAGTGCAGATACGCAGTATTTT
CASSPSGGSADTQYF
>TRBV4-3|NA|TRBJ1-1|NA
TGCGCCAGCAGCCAAGAACCGGGTAGGTCAACTGAAGCTTTCTTT
CASSQEPGRSTEAFF
>TRBV27|TRBD2|TRBJ2-1|few
TGTGCCAGCAGTTTATTGACTAGCGGGAGAAAAGAGCAGTTCTTC
CASSLLTSGRKEQFF
>TRBV5-1|NA|TRBJ1-1|NA
TGCGCCAGCAGCTTGGAAAAGGGGCGGGGGACTGAAGCTTTCTTT
CASSLEKGRGTEAFF
>TRBV6-5|TRBD1|TRBJ1-2|NA
TGTGCCACCAAGACGGGGACAGGGGTTGGCTACACCTTC
CATKTGTGVGYTF
>TRBV7-6|TRBD1|TRBJ1-1|once
TGTGCCAGCAGCTCATACAGGGGAGTAGGCACTGAAGCTTTCTTT
CASSSYRGVGTEAFF
>TRBV3-1/TRBV3-2|TRBD2|TRBJ2-2|NA
TGTGCCAGCAGCCGTGGGCGGGAGTACACCGGGGAGCTGTTTTTT
CASSRGREYTGELFF
>TRBV4-2|NA|TRBJ2-7|NA
TGTGCCAGCAGCCAAGTGGTATCGGTGAGCTCCTACGAGCAGTACTTC
CASSQVVSVSSYEQYF
>TRBV7-9|NA|TRBJ1-3|NA
TGTGCCAGCAGCTTAAGAGGTCCCTCTGGAAACACCATATATTTT
CASSLRGPSGNTIYF
>TRBV9|NA|TRBJ1-1|NA
TGTGCCAGCAGCTTCACGACAGGCACTGAAGCTTTCTTT
CASSFTTGTEAFF
>TRBV5-1|TRBD2|TRBJ2-5|NA
TGCGCCAGCAGCTTGGTGGGGCGGGGGGAGACCCAGTACTTC
CASSLVGRGETQYF
>TRBV11-2|TRBD2|TRBJ2-1|NA
TGTGCCAGCAGCATCTCAGCGGGGGGGCCGAATGAGCAGTTCTTC
CASSISAGGPNEQFF
>TRBV10-3|NA|TRBJ2-2|NA
TGTGCCATCAGTCCCGGACTGGCCACCGGGGAGCTGTTTTTT
CAISPGLATGELFF
>TRBV20-1|TRBD1|TRBJ1-6|few
TGCAGTGCTGGGACAGAGAAACCCCTCCACTTT
CSAGTEKPLHF
>TRBV7-2|NA|TRBJ1-1|NA
TGTGCCAGCAGCTTAGTATTTGGTTTCAGGAACACTGAAGCTTTCTTT
CASSLVFGFRNTEAFF
>TRBV15|TRBD1|TRBJ2-7|NA
TGTGCCACTTCCAATTTCACAGGGGGCGTACCCTACGAGCAGTACTTC
CATSNFTGGVPYEQYF
>TRBV21-1|NA|TRBJ2-5|NA
TGTGCCAGCAGCAAATTTTGGACTACACAAGAGACCCAGTACTTC
CASSKFWTTQETQYF
>TRBV6-2/TRBV6-3|NA|TRBJ2-3|NA
TGTGCCAGCAGTTACGTTATAGATACGCAGTATTTT
CASSYVIDTQYF
>TRBV5-1|TRBD1|TRBJ1-1|NA
TGCGCCAGCAGCTTAGGACAGGGGGCGGCCGAAGCTTTCTTT
CASSLGQGAAEAFF
>TRBV3-1/TRBV3-2|TRBD2|TRBJ2-5|NA
TGTGCCAGCAGCCAGGGACTAGCGGTCCAAGAGACCCAGTACTTC
CASSQGLAVQETQYF
>TRBV18|NA|TRBJ1-1|once
TGTGCCAGCTCAACTTCCGGGGAGAACACTGAAGCTTTCTTT
CASSTSGENTEAFF
>TRBV10-3|TRBD1|TRBJ1-1|NA
TGTGCCATCAGCGACAGGGGCACGAACACTGAAGCTTTCTTT
CAISDRGTNTEAFF
>TRBV10-3|NA|TRBJ1-2|NA
TGTGCCATCAGTGAGTCGAATCAGAAGGGGATTGAGGGCTACACCTTC
CAISESNQKGIEGYTF
>TRBV5-1|TRBD2|TRBJ2-1|once
TGCGCCAGCAGCTTGGAAGTAGCGGGAGGAATAAAGGGTGAGCAGTTCTTC
CASSLEVAGGIKGEQFF